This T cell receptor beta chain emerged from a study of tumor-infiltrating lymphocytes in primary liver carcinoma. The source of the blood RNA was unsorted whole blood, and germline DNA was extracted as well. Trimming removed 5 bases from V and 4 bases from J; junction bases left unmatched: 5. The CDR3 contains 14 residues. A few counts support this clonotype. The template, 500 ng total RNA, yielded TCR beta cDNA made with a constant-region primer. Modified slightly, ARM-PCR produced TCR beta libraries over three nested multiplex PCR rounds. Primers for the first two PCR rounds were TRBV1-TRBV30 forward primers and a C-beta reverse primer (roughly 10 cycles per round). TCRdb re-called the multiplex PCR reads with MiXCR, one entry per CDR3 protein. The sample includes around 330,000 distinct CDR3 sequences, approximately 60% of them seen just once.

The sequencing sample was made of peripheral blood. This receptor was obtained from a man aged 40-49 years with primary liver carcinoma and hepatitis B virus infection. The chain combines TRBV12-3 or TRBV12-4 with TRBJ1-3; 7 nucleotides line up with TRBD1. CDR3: CASSPTGAGNTIYF. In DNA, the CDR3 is TGTGCCAGCAGTCCTACAGGGGCCGGAAACACCATATATTTT.